These 25 T cell receptor beta chains share one sample of origin, sequenced in a study of blood T cell repertoires in COVID-19. Sequenced by immunoSEQ multiplex PCR; TCRdb stores in-frame clones only, minus some. The table includes around 400,000 clones, about 90% detected once. Sequenced: peripheral blood. These receptors originate from a man in his forties with acute or convalescent COVID-19.

Regarding this clone: The sample carries other DNA sequences with the same CDR3. The rearrangement joins TRBV5-1 to TRBJ2-2, with D hard to call. CDR3 length equals 14 residues. The ends were cut back, 0 bases at V and 2 bases at J, with 5 bases in the middle. Germline-derived CDR1 and CDR2 are SGHRS and YFSETQ. CDR3 DNA sequence: TGCGCCAGCAGCTTGGGACAAAACACCGGGGAGCTGTTTTTT. This translates into CASSLGQNTGELFF.

The rearrangement joins TRBV7-8 to TRBJ1-2; D gene uncertain. This CDR3 contains 12 residues. Trimming left V 5 bases short and J 8 bases short, with 12 bases between. From germline, CDR1 is SGHVS and CDR2 FQNEAQ. The CDR3 is CASSLGLRGYTF. The CDR3, as DNA: TGTGCCAGCAGCCTCGGACTCCGGGGCTACACCTTC.

The genes are TRBV6-5 and TRBJ2-5, with TRBD2 matching 9 bases. This CDR3 has 15 amino acids. Germline loops: CDR1 MNHEY, CDR2 SVGAGI. Trimming cost V 5 bases and J 3 bases; bases outside gene matches: 7. The CDR3 coding sequence is TGTGCCAGCAGTCAGGGGCGGGAGGGTAAAGAGACCCAGTACTTC. Amino acid sequence: CASSQGREGKETQYF.

The CDR3 sequence: CASSLARAPGQGAYEQYF. In DNA, the CDR3 is TGCGCCAGCAGCTTGGCCAGGGCACCGGGACAGGGGGCTTACGAGCAGTACTTC. The rearrangement joins TRBV5-1 to TRBJ2-7; 12 bases are a match to TRBD1. The CDR3 spans 18 residues. Unmatched junction bases numbered 11, after V lost 0 bases and J lost 4 bases. CDR1 is SGHRS, CDR2 YFSETQ, per germline.

The J gene is TRBJ2-2, the V gene TRBV2; D gene uncertain. CDR3 length equals 13 residues. CDR1 is SNHLY and CDR2 is FYNNEI in the germline V gene. Trimming removed 7 bases from V and 4 bases from J, with 10 bases in between. In DNA, the CDR3 is TGTGCCAGCACGATTGAGATCACCGGGGAGCTGTTTTTT. As protein: CASTIEITGELFF. Together with reference TRBV2 and TRBJ2-2, the CDR3 gives the full variable domain: EPEVTQTPSHQVTQMGQEVILRCVPISNHLYFYWYRQILGQKVEFLVSFYNNEISEKSEIFDDQFSVERPDGSNFTLKIRSTKLEDSAMYFCASTIEITGELFFGEGSRLTVL.

The chain joins TRBV4-1 to TRBJ2-1; 9 bases align to TRBD2. V was clipped by 0 bases and J by 9 bases; unmatched bases: 12. This CDR3 spans 17 amino acids. Germline V lookup: CDR1 MGHRA, CDR2 YSYEKL. The CDR3 reads CASSQDSGAGGPSEQFF. The CDR3 nucleotides read TGCGCCAGCAGCCAAGATAGTGGCGCGGGAGGGCCAAGTGAGCAGTTCTTC.

This chain links TRBV27 with TRBJ2-7, with 7 bases fitting TRBD2. Trimming removed 5 bases from V and 4 bases from J; junction bases left unmatched: 5. From germline, CDR1 is MNHEY and CDR2 SMNVEV (reference sequence). The CDR3 covers 13 residues. CDR3 coding DNA: TGTGCCAGCAGTACCAACGGGGGGTACGAGCAGTACTTC. Its protein is CASSTNGGYEQYF.

The rearrangement uses TRBV7-3 and TRBJ2-2; 11 bases align to TRBD1. V lost 3 bases and J lost 5; bases outside the gene matches: 5. This CDR3 has 16 amino acids. Germline-derived CDR1 and CDR2 are SGHTA and FQGTGA. The CDR3 spells CASSFSGTGGTGELFF. CDR3 coding DNA: TGTGCCAGCAGCTTTTCCGGGACAGGGGGAACCGGGGAGCTGTTTTTT.

The gene calls are TRBV6-5 and TRBJ1-1; 8 positions match TRBD1. The V gene's germline CDR1 is MNHEY and CDR2 SVGAGI. CDR3 size: 14 residues. V gave up 4 bases and J gave up 3 bases; unmatched junction bases: 4. In DNA form, the CDR3 reads TGTGCCAGCAGTTCTCAGGGGGCGCACACTGAAGCTTTCTTT. Translating it yields CASSSQGAHTEAFF.

V gene TRBV5-1 combines with J gene TRBJ1-4, with 10 bases aligning to TRBD1. The CDR3 contains 16 residues. CDR1 and CDR2 from the germline V gene are SGHRS and YFSETQ. Trimming at V came to 5 bases and at J to 8 bases, leaving 12 bases not matched to a gene. This chain's CDR3 is CASSPTGGYGFEKLFF. CDR3 DNA: TGCGCCAGCAGTCCGACAGGGGGCTATGGATTCGAAAAACTGTTTTTT.

V and J are TRBV16 and TRBJ2-7; 9 nucleotides align to TRBD1. The CDR3 extends over 16 amino acids. CDR1 is KGHSY, CDR2 FQNENV, per germline. Trimming at V came to 7 bases and at J to 6 bases, leaving 16 bases not matched to a gene. The CDR3 region has the DNA TGTGCCAGCACGGGGGACAGGGCAAATGGGAGGCGCGAGCAGTACTTC. It specifies CASTGDRANGRREQYF.

V gene TRBV11-3 combines with J gene TRBJ2-1; D might be TRBD2 (7 bases). There are 13 residues in the CDR3. The V and J ends lost 11 bases and 9 bases respectively, with 20 bases between them. From germline, CDR1 is SGHNT and CDR2 YENEEA. CDR3: CACARGAGTEQFF. The CDR3 coding sequence is TGTGCCTGTGCCCGGGGGGCTGGGACTGAGCAGTTCTTC.

This clone was found once. The V and J genes are TRBV28 and TRBJ2-5; unclear D gene. There are 12 residues in the CDR3. CDR1 and CDR2 (germline): MDHEN, SYDVKM. The V end lost 6 bases, the J end lost 0 bases, and 5 bases lay between the germline ends. The DNA of the CDR3 is TGTGCCAGCAGCCTATACCAAGAGACCCAGTACTTC. It translates to CASSLYQETQYF.

The J gene is TRBJ2-1, the V gene TRBV27; no firm D call. Trimming stripped 5 bases from V and 9 bases from J, with 14 bases between. From germline, CDR1 is MNHEY and CDR2 SMNVEV (reference sequence). The CDR3 has 13 residues. The DNA for the CDR3 is TGTGCCAGCAGTGAGATCGGTATTTTTGAGCAGTTCTTC. It codes for CASSEIGIFEQFF.

The J gene is TRBJ1-1, the V gene TRBV27, with D unclear. Trimming took off 0 bases at V and 10 bases at J, with 15 bases between the two ends. CDR1 MNHEY and CDR2 SMNVEV come from the germline V gene (reference sequence). The CDR3 runs 14 residues. CDR3 DNA sequence: TGTGCCAGCAGTTTATCGGCAGGCCCTTTGGTAGCTTTCTTT. Translation gives CASSLSAGPLVAFF.

The chain couples TRBV10-3 to TRBJ1-4; D unresolved. The CDR3 is made up of 13 amino acids. V shed 2 bases and J shed 4 bases, with 5 bases lying between them. Germline values: CDR1 ENHRY, CDR2 SYGVKD. CDR3 nucleotide sequence: TGTGCCATCAGTGAGCCTCGTAATGAAAAACTGTTTTTT. Translated: CAISEPRNEKLFF.

CDR3 nucleotides: TGTGCCAGCAGCCTCCTTAGCGGGAGGAACACCGGGGAGCTGTTTTTT. Its translation is CASSLLSGRNTGELFF. The rearrangement joins TRBV9 to TRBJ2-2; 9 bases agree with TRBD2. The CDR3 is 16 residues long. Unmatched junction bases numbered 5, after V lost 4 bases and J lost 1 base. Germline V gene data show CDR1 as SGDLS and CDR2 as YYNGEE.

The J gene is TRBJ1-1, the V gene TRBV5-1, with D maybe TRBD1 (5 bases). This CDR3 region has 14 residues. The ends were cut back, 0 bases at V and 4 bases at J, with 10 bases in the middle. Germline CDR1 reads SGHRS; CDR2 reads YFSETQ. CDR3 region: CASSLDVDSTEAFF. The CDR3 region has the DNA TGCGCCAGCAGCTTGGATGTAGACAGCACTGAAGCTTTCTTT.

The rearrangement links TRBV2 to TRBJ2-2; D perhaps matches TRBD2 (5 bases). Trimming stripped 9 bases from V and 3 bases from J, with 11 bases between. Germline V CDR1 and CDR2: SNHLY, FYNNEI. The CDR3 runs to 13 residues. CDR3 residues: CARGREYTGELFF. DNA for the CDR3: TGTGCCAGAGGACGGGAATACACCGGGGAGCTGTTTTTT.

The chain recombines TRBV11-2 with TRBJ2-7; 12 bases match TRBD2. The CDR3 sequence is 14 residues long. CDR1 and CDR2 from the germline V gene are SGHAT and FQNNGV. V dropped 8 bases and J dropped 7; count of bases not matched to a gene: 9. CDR3 residues: CASSQTSGGGEQYF. The CDR3 DNA reads TGTGCCAGCTCCCAGACTAGCGGGGGAGGTGAGCAGTACTTC.

The rearrangement joins TRBV27 to TRBJ2-5; TRBD2 is a possible D gene (6 bases). The V and J ends lost 9 bases and 5 bases respectively, with 10 bases between them. This CDR3 region has 11 residues. CDR1 MNHEY and CDR2 SMNVEV come from the germline V gene (reference sequence). CDR3 in DNA: TGTGCCAGTCCAGGAGGGGAGACCCAGTACTTC. This encodes CASPGGETQYF.

The J gene is TRBJ1-1, the V gene TRBV2, with TRBD1 matching 7 bases. The CDR3 runs 13 residues. V shed 6 bases, J shed 6 bases, and the junction held 7 bases outside the gene matches. Germline V gene sequence: CDR1 SNHLY, CDR2 FYNNEI. The CDR3 DNA follows: TGTGCCAGCAGGATGACAGGGTCTCCTGAAGCTTTCTTT. This encodes CASRMTGSPEAFF.

The chain employs TRBV5-6 and TRBJ2-3; 9 bases are shared with TRBD2. The CDR3 runs 16 residues. The V and J ends lost 1 base and 0 bases, in that order; junction bases with no gene match: 3. Germline CDR1 reads SGHDT; CDR2 reads YYEEEE. CDR3 in amino acids: CASSLLAGVSTDTQYF. CDR3 nucleotide sequence: TGTGCCAGCAGCTTGTTAGCGGGGGTTAGCACAGATACGCAGTATTTT.

The gene calls are TRBV6-1 and TRBJ2-1; D unresolved. This CDR3 comprises 12 residues. Per the germline V gene, CDR1 is MNHNS and CDR2 is SASEGT. V was clipped by 0 bases and J by 10 bases, with 7 bases between them. The CDR3 sequence: CASSEAAREQFF. CDR3 DNA: TGTGCCAGCAGTGAAGCGGCTAGAGAGCAGTTCTTC.

This sequence joins TRBV15 and TRBJ1-1; D uncertain. The CDR3 length is 15 residues. Germline V gene data show CDR1 as LNHNV and CDR2 as YYDKDF (reference sequence). Trimming pared 0 bases from V and 0 bases from J, leaving 8 bases between. Written as DNA, the CDR3 is TGTGCCACCAGCAGAGATCCCATCATGAACACTGAAGCTTTCTTT. Translated, it gives CATSRDPIMNTEAFF.